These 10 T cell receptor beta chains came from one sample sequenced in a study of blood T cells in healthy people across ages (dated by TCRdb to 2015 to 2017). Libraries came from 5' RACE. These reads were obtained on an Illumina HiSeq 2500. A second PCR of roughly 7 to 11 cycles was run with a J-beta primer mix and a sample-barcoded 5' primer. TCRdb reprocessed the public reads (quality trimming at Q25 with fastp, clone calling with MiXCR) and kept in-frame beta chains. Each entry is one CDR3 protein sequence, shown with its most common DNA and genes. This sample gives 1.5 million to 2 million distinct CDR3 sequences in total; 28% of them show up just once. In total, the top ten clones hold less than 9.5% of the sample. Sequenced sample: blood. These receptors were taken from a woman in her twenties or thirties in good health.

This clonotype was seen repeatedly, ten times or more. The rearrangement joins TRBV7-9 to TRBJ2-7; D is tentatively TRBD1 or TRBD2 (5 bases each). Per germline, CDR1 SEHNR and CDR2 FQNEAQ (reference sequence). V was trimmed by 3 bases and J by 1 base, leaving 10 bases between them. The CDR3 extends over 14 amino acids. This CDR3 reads CASSFMGPSYEQYF. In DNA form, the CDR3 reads TGTGCCAGCAGCTTTATGGGACCTTCCTACGAGCAGTACTTC.

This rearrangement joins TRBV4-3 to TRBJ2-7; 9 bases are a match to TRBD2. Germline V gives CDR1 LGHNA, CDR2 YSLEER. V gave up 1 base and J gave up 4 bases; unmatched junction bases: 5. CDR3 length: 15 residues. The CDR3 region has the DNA TGCGCCAGCAGCCAAGGTAGCGGGAGTGTGTACGAGCAGTACTTC. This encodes CASSQGSGSVYEQYF.

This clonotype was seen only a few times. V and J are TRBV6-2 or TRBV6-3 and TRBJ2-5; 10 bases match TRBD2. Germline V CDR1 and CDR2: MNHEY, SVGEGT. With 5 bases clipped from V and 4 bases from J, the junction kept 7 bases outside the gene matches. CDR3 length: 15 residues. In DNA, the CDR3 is TGTGCCAGCAGTCTAGCGGGAGTGAGGGGAGAGACCCAGTACTTC. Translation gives CASSLAGVRGETQYF.

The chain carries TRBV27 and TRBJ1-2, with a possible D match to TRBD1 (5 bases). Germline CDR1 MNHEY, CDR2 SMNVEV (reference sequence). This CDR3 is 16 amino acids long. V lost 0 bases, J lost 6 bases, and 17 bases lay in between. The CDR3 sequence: CASSLSGLYGIDGYTF. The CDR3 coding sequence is TGTGCCAGCAGTTTATCGGGGCTATATGGCATCGATGGCTACACCTTC.

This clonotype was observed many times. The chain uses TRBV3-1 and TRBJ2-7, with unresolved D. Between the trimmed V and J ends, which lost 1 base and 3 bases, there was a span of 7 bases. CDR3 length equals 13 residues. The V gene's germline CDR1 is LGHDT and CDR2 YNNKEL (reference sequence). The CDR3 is CASSQGASYEQYF. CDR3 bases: TGTGCCAGCAGCCAAGGAGCTAGCTACGAGCAGTACTTC.

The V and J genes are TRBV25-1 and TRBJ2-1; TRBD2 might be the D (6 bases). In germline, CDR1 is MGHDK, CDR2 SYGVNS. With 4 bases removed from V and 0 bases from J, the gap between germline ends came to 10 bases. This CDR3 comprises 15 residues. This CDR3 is CASSGDSDSYNEQFF. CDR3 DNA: TGTGCCAGCAGTGGGGACTCCGACTCCTACAATGAGCAGTTCTTC.

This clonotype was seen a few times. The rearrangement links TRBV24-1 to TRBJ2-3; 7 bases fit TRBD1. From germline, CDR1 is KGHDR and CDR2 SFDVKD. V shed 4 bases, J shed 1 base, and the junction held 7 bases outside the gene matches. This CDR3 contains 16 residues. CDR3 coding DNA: TGTGCCACCAGTGACCGACCCGGGACAGGCACAGATACGCAGTATTTT. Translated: CATSDRPGTGTDTQYF.

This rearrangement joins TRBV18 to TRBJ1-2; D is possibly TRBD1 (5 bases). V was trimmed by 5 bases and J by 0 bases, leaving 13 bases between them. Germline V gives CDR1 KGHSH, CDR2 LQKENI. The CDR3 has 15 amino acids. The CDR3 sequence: CASSYDRDSNYGYTF. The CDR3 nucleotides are TGTGCCAGCTCATATGACAGAGATTCTAACTATGGCTACACCTTC.

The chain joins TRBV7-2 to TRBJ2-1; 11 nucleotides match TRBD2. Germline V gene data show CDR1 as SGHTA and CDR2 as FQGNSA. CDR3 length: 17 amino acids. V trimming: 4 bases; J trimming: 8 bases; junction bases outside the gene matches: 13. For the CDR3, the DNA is TGTGCCAGCAGCTACCGACTAGCGGGGTTCGGTTTAGATGAGCAGTTCTTC. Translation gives CASSYRLAGFGLDEQFF.

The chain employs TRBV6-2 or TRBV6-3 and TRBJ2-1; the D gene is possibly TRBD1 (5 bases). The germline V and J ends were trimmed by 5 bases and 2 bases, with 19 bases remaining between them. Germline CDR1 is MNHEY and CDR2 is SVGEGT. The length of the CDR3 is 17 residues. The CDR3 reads CASSLRAQGLTYNEQFF. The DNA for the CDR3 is TGTGCCAGCAGTCTCCGGGCGCAGGGTCTCACCTACAATGAGCAGTTCTTC.